A single sample gave rise to the 3 T cell receptor beta chains below, sequenced in a study of OX40 agonist ivuxolimab in advanced cancers. Assay used: immunoSEQ multiplex PCR; TCRdb lists only in-frame clones, some missing. The table has roughly 40,000 clones, roughly 86% seen once. The sequences come from CD4+ or CD8+ T cells sorted from blood, collected in a trial of the OX40 agonist ivuxolimab. The receptors originated from an adult with an advanced solid tumor such as melanoma, head and neck, liver or kidney cancer.

The chain joins TRBV30 to TRBJ2-7, with 10 bases matching TRBD1. The CDR3 consists of 14 residues. Germline assignment: CDR1 GTSNPN and CDR2 SVGIG (reference sequence). The junction had 3 bases not matched to a gene; V was cut back by 2 bases and J by 2 bases. The CDR3 DNA sequence: TGTGCCTGGAGTTACGGACAGGGGGCCTACGAGCAGTACTTC. It codes for CAWSYGQGAYEQYF.

The rearrangement joins TRBV27 to TRBJ2-7, with D maybe TRBD1 (5 bases). The CDR3 totals 14 residues. Germline CDR1 and CDR2: MNHEY and SMNVEV (reference sequence). V gave up 1 base and J gave up 5 bases, with 12 bases separating them. CDR3 sequence reads: CASSLLAGWHEQYF. The CDR3 DNA sequence: TGTGCCAGCAGTTTATTGGCAGGGTGGCACGAGCAGTACTTC.

This rearrangement joins TRBV13 to TRBJ1-3, with TRBD1 matching over 7 bases. There are 16 residues in the CDR3. Trimming removed 4 bases from V and 1 base from J; junction bases left unmatched: 7. Germline CDR1 is PRHDT and CDR2 is FYEKMQ (reference sequence). CDR3 sequence reads: CASSSLGQESGNTIYF. DNA of the CDR3: TGTGCCAGCAGCTCCCTCGGACAGGAGTCTGGAAACACCATATATTTT.